Presented here are 20 T cell receptor beta chains from one specimen sequenced in a study of identical twins. TCRdb used MiXCR to reprocess the 5' RACE reads, holding one entry per CDR3 protein. Among about 720,000 distinct CDR3 sequences listed, roughly 8% were seen once. The sample also formed part of further work on yellow fever vaccine responses in identical twins.

What was sequenced was PBMCs. All receptors derive from a woman younger than 35 in good health.

The J gene is TRBJ1-4, the V gene TRBV29-1; weak D call: TRBD1 (5 bases). V shed 6 bases and J shed 0 bases, with 8 bases lying between them. Germline V gives CDR1 SQVTM, CDR2 ANQGSEA. This CDR3 spans 13 amino acids. CDR3 nucleotides: TGCAGCGTACGGACACCAACTAATGAAAAACTGTTTTTT. Its protein is CSVRTPTNEKLFF.

The chain is built from TRBV7-3 and TRBJ2-1; D possibly matches TRBD1 or TRBD2 (5 bases each). Germline CDR1 and CDR2: SGHTA and FQGTGA. CDR3 length equals 15 residues. Trimming took off 2 bases at V and 0 bases at J, with 8 bases between the two ends. For the CDR3, the DNA is TGTGCCAGCAGCTTATGGGGGAGCTCCTACAATGAGCAGTTCTTC. It encodes CASSLWGSSYNEQFF. Variable domain in full (rest from reference TRBV7-3 and TRBJ2-1): GAGVSQTPSNKVTEKGKYVELRCDPISGHTALYWYRQSLGQGPEFLIYFQGTGAADDSGLPNDRFFAVRPEGSVSTLKIQRTERGDSAVYLCASSLWGSSYNEQFFGPGTRLTVL.

The CDR3 here is CASSQGQGVSYTF. The CDR3 DNA follows: TGTGCCAGCAGTCAGGGACAGGGTGTTAGCTACACCTTC. V and J are TRBV6-6 and TRBJ1-2; 9 bases agree with TRBD1. The V gene's germline CDR1 is MNHNY and CDR2 SVGAGI (reference sequence). CDR3 length equals 13 residues. Trimming removed 5 bases from V and 9 bases from J; junction bases left unmatched: 7.

CDR3 residues: CAILVTVDNSPLHF. The CDR3 DNA is TGTGCCATCCTAGTGACAGTCGATAATTCACCCCTCCACTTT. V gene TRBV10-3 combines with J gene TRBJ1-6; D perhaps matches TRBD1 (5 bases). Trimming took 8 bases from V and 5 from J, leaving 13 bases between them. The germline CDR1 and CDR2 sequences are ENHRY and SYGVKD. The CDR3 spans 14 residues.

This clonotype was detected many times. The chain is built from TRBV21-1 and TRBJ2-1; the table's D call, TRBD2, was not checked against the DNA. TRBV21-1 is termed a pseudogene. There are 19 residues in the CDR3. DNA for the CDR3: TGTGCCAGCAGCAAAGTTGGGTGGAAAGCGGGGCTGAAGTACAATGAGCAGTTCTTC. The encoded protein is CASSKVGWKAGLKYNEQFF.

This clonotype has at least ten counts. The chain combines TRBV20-1 with TRBJ2-3, with 11 bases identical to TRBD2. CDR1 is DFQATT and CDR2 is SNEGSKA in the germline V gene (reference sequence). V was clipped by 6 bases and J by 3 bases; unmatched bases: 11. This CDR3 region has 16 residues. In DNA form, the CDR3 reads TGCAGTGCCCCTCCTATACTAGCGGGGGTAACAGATACGCAGTATTTT. Its protein product is CSAPPILAGVTDTQYF.

This clonotype showed up just a few times. This rearrangement joins TRBV5-1 to TRBJ2-7; 11 bases agree with TRBD1. Trimming took 1 base from V and 3 from J; bases not matched to a gene: 6. The length of the CDR3 is 16 residues. The germline gives CDR1 SGHRS, CDR2 YFSETQ. CDR3 DNA: TGCGCCAGCAGCTTGCTCGTGGACAGGGGGCTCTACGAGCAGTACTTC. Its translation is CASSLLVDRGLYEQYF. The full variable domain, completed using reference TRBV5-1 and TRBJ2-7, is KAGVTQTPRYLIKTRGQQVTLSCSPISGHRSVSWYQQTPGQGLQFLFEYFSETQRNKGNFPGRFSGRQFSNSRSEMNVSTLELGDSALYLCASSLLVDRGLYEQYFGPGTRLTVT.

The chain has TRBV7-8 and TRBJ2-2, with D possibly TRBD1 on 6 matching bases. CDR1 is SGHVS and CDR2 is FQNEAQ in the germline V gene. The CDR3 covers 17 residues. V dropped 4 bases and J dropped 0 bases, with 15 bases sitting between them. This CDR3 is CASSWARTETNTGELFF. CDR3 in DNA: TGTGCCAGCAGCTGGGCCAGGACAGAAACGAACACCGGGGAGCTGTTTTTT.

This CDR3 reads CASTRDSQTYEQYF. CDR3 coding DNA: TGTGCCAGCACCCGGGACAGCCAAACCTACGAGCAGTACTTC. This chain uses TRBV7-9 with TRBJ2-7; 7 bases line up with TRBD1. The CDR3 totals 14 residues. The germline V gene has CDR1 SEHNR and CDR2 FQNEAQ (reference sequence). V was pared by 7 bases and J by 2 bases, with 8 bases of the junction left unmatched.

This clonotype was counted at least ten times. V usage is TRBV12-3 or TRBV12-4 and J usage is TRBJ2-3; TRBD2 matches at 10 bases. This CDR3 has 14 residues. J lost 4 bases, V lost 6 bases, and 4 bases had no gene match. CDR3 residues: CASRTSGWADTQYF. The CDR3 coding sequence is TGTGCCAGCAGGACTAGCGGGTGGGCAGATACGCAGTATTTT.

This chain uses TRBV7-6 with TRBJ1-1; D might be TRBD1 (5 bases). Germline lookup yields CDR1 SGHVS and CDR2 FNYEAQ. This CDR3 has 15 amino acids. The V and J ends lost 5 bases and 1 base respectively, with 14 bases between them. The CDR3 DNA sequence: TGTGCCAGCAGCCAACCCGGGACGGGGAACACTGAAGCTTTCTTT. Protein product: CASSQPGTGNTEAFF.

This clonotype has ten or more counts. The rearrangement links TRBV5-1 to TRBJ2-2, with 7 nucleotides matching TRBD1. The CDR3 runs to 15 residues. V lost 1 base and J lost 5; bases outside the gene matches: 5. Germline V gene sequence: CDR1 SGHRS, CDR2 YFSETQ. DNA for the CDR3: TGCGCCAGCAGCTTGACAGGGGTTGAGACCGGGGAGCTGTTTTTT. Translating gives CASSLTGVETGELFF.

The J gene is TRBJ2-3, the V gene TRBV12-3 or TRBV12-4; D possibly corresponds to TRBD2 (5 bases). The CDR3 totals 14 residues. Deletions cut 5 bases from V and 5 bases from J, with 14 bases between. The CDR3 nucleotides read TGTGCCAGCAGTACCCGGGGAGCGATAGATACGCAGTATTTT. Its translation is CASSTRGAIDTQYF.

The V and J genes are TRBV7-3 and TRBJ2-5; TRBD2 aligns across 9 bases. Germline values: CDR1 SGHTA, CDR2 FQGTGA. The ends lost 4 bases at V and 5 bases at J; junction bases unmatched: 8. The CDR3 spans 15 residues. DNA of the CDR3: TGTGCCAGCAGCTCATCGACTAGCGGTTGGGAGACCCAGTACTTC. Protein product: CASSSSTSGWETQYF.

The chain uses TRBV27 and TRBJ2-2; possible D gene TRBD1, 6 bases. From germline, CDR1 is MNHEY and CDR2 SMNVEV (reference sequence). V dropped 5 bases and J dropped 6 bases, with 10 bases sitting between them. This CDR3 is 13 amino acids long. This chain's CDR3 is CASSVSGAGELFF. The CDR3, as DNA: TGTGCCAGCAGTGTCTCAGGGGCCGGGGAGCTGTTTTTT.

This clonotype has more than one count but fewer than ten. V gene TRBV14 combines with J gene TRBJ1-1; tentative D call: TRBD1 (6 bases). The CDR3 runs to 14 residues. Trimming stripped 4 bases from V and 4 bases from J, with 13 bases between. The germline CDR1 and CDR2 sequences are SGHDN and FVKESK. The CDR3 protein is CASSLKQGTTEAFF. In DNA form, the CDR3 reads TGTGCCAGCAGCCTGAAACAGGGAACCACTGAAGCTTTCTTT.

This clonotype has more than one count but fewer than ten. The V gene is TRBV4-3, the J gene TRBJ2-1; D not certain. Germline V lookup: CDR1 LGHNA, CDR2 YSLEER. The CDR3 length is 15 residues. Trimming shortened V by 1 base and J by 0 bases, and 7 bases separated the two germline ends. The CDR3 sequence is CASSQGSVSYNEQFF. The CDR3 DNA is TGCGCCAGCAGCCAAGGAAGTGTCTCCTACAATGAGCAGTTCTTC.

This clonotype has just a few counts. The V and J genes are TRBV11-1 and TRBJ2-1, with unresolved D. Germline V CDR1 and CDR2: SGHAT, FQDESV (reference sequence). V gave up 4 bases and J gave up 5 bases, with 9 bases separating them. This CDR3 is built from 13 residues. The CDR3 loop is CASSWSRNNEQFF. As DNA, the CDR3 is TGTGCCAGCAGCTGGTCCCGAAACAATGAGCAGTTCTTC.

This clonotype occurred many times. The V gene is TRBV28, the J gene TRBJ1-2; 8 positions match TRBD1. Germline V gene sequence: CDR1 MDHEN, CDR2 SYDVKM. This CDR3 has 16 amino acids. Trimming took 4 bases from V and 2 from J; bases not matched to a gene: 9. CDR3 sequence reads: CASSSEGTGENYGYTF. The CDR3 DNA is TGTGCCAGCAGTTCCGAAGGGACAGGCGAGAACTATGGCTACACCTTC.

The chain joins TRBV3-1 to TRBJ2-2, with TRBD1 identical over 9 bases. The CDR3 is 14 amino acids. After removal of 4 bases from V and 9 bases from J, the junction contained 6 bases not matched to a gene. The germline gives CDR1 LGHDT, CDR2 YNNKEL (reference sequence). CDR3 sequence (DNA): TGTGCCAGCAGCCGACCCGGGACAGGGCGGGAGCTGTTTTTT. Protein product: CASSRPGTGRELFF.